A single sample gave rise to the 22 T cell receptor beta chains below, sequenced in a study of OX40 agonist ivuxolimab in advanced cancers. TCRdb keeps only in-frame clones here, not all; method: immunoSEQ multiplex PCR. The sample carries around 62,000 clones, around 85% recorded once. Here the sequenced sample was CD4+ or CD8+ T cells sorted from blood, taken in a trial of the OX40 agonist ivuxolimab. The receptors originated from an adult with an advanced solid tumor such as melanoma, head and neck, liver or kidney cancer.

The chain couples TRBV11-3 to TRBJ2-1, with 11 bases matching TRBD2. Trimming took 0 bases from V and 9 from J; bases not matched to a gene: 10. Germline V gives CDR1 SGHNT, CDR2 YENEEA. This CDR3 is 17 amino acids long. The CDR3 protein is CASSLEHSGGVQGEQFF. The CDR3 nucleotides are TGTGCCAGCAGCTTAGAACATAGCGGGGGGGTGCAGGGTGAGCAGTTCTTC.

CDR3 in amino acids: CASSIAGAGNTGELFF. DNA for the CDR3: TGTGCCAGTAGTATAGCAGGAGCGGGCAACACCGGGGAGCTGTTTTTT. The chain is built from TRBV19 and TRBJ2-2; D may be TRBD2 (6 bases). Per the germline V gene, CDR1 is LNHDA and CDR2 is SQIVND (reference sequence). CDR3 length: 16 residues. Trimming shortened V by 1 base and J by 2 bases, and 11 bases separated the two germline ends.

The CDR3 DNA is TGTGCCAGCAGCCGGGAGAAGAACACTGAAGCTTTCTTT. Translating it yields CASSREKNTEAFF. V and J are TRBV2 and TRBJ1-1, with D hard to call. The CDR3 totals 13 residues. V lost 6 bases to trimming and J lost 1 base, with 9 bases between them. Germline V gene sequence: CDR1 SNHLY, CDR2 FYNNEI. The full variable domain, with the rest looked up from reference TRBV2 and TRBJ1-1, is EPEVTQTPSHQVTQMGQEVILRCVPISNHLYFYWYRQILGQKVEFLVSFYNNEISEKSEIFDDQFSVERPDGSNFTLKIRSTKLEDSAMYFCASSREKNTEAFFGQGTRLTVV.

The table lists this clone with a count of one. This sequence joins TRBV6-5 and TRBJ1-4, with a possible D match to TRBD1 (5 bases). Per germline, CDR1 MNHEY and CDR2 SVGAGI. This CDR3 has 15 amino acids. Deletions cut 3 bases from V and 4 bases from J, with 12 bases between. The CDR3 here is CASSYDRGFNEKLFF. The CDR3 DNA is TGTGCCAGCAGTTATGACCGGGGCTTTAATGAAAAACTGTTTTTT.

The CDR3 DNA reads TGTGCCAGCAGCTTCCAATTGCACACCGGTCGCACAGATACGCAGTATTTT. This encodes CASSFQLHTGRTDTQYF. V is TRBV7-2 and J is TRBJ2-3; no firm D call. CDR1 and CDR2 (germline): SGHTA, FQGNSA. The CDR3 is 17 amino acids. Trimming shortened V by 3 bases and J by 1 base, and 17 bases separated the two germline ends.

This clone was recorded a few times. The J gene is TRBJ1-4, the V gene TRBV6-6, with D unclear. This CDR3 is 13 amino acids long. Trimming stripped 8 bases from V and 0 bases from J, with 7 bases between. CDR1 MNHNY and CDR2 SVGAGI come from the germline V gene (reference sequence). CDR3 in amino acids: CASGFATNEKLFF. The CDR3 DNA is TGTGCCAGCGGGTTTGCAACTAATGAAAAACTGTTTTTT.

This sequence joins TRBV6-5 and TRBJ1-2; no reliable D call. The ends were cut back, 5 bases at V and 10 bases at J, with 17 bases in the middle. Germline V lookup: CDR1 MNHEY, CDR2 SVGAGI. The CDR3 consists of 13 residues. The CDR3 DNA is TGTGCCAGCAGTCCGGTCGTAGCTGAAGTCTACACCTTC. Its protein is CASSPVVAEVYTF.

This clone came up once. This sequence joins TRBV4-3 and TRBJ1-5; D call uncertain. CDR1 and CDR2 (germline): LGHNA, YSLEER. CDR3 length: 15 residues. V was pared by 0 bases and J by 2 bases, with 8 bases between. The CDR3 here is CASSQDGTRNQPQHF. CDR3 sequence (DNA): TGCGCCAGCAGCCAAGACGGTACGCGCAATCAGCCCCAGCATTTT.

The chain is built from TRBV5-5 and TRBJ1-2; no clear D. The CDR3 has 14 amino acids. Per germline, CDR1 SGHKS and CDR2 YYEKEE (reference sequence). V lost 0 bases and J lost 8, with 14 bases in between. The CDR3 region is CASSLDRFKMGYTF. CDR3 nucleotide sequence: TGTGCCAGCAGCTTGGATCGCTTTAAGATGGGCTACACCTTC.

V usage is TRBV27 and J usage is TRBJ2-5; D may be TRBD2 (5 bases). The CDR3 runs 14 residues. V lost 8 bases and J lost 4, with 17 bases in between. Germline V gene sequence: CDR1 MNHEY, CDR2 SMNVEV (reference sequence). This CDR3 reads CASFTPGSGETQYF. DNA of the CDR3: TGTGCCAGCTTCACCCCGGGGTCCGGAGAGACCCAGTACTTC.

The chain carries TRBV7-2 and TRBJ2-6; a weak D match, TRBD1 (7 bases). CDR3 length: 17 residues. Germline V CDR1 and CDR2: SGHTA, FQGNSA. Trimming shortened V by 1 base and J by 2 bases, and 12 bases separated the two germline ends. The chain's CDR3 is CASSLVGGTAGANVLTF. The CDR3 DNA reads TGTGCCAGCAGCTTAGTCGGCGGGACAGCTGGGGCCAACGTCCTGACTTTC. Together with reference TRBV7-2 and TRBJ2-6, the CDR3 gives the full variable domain: GAGVSQSPSNKVTEKGKDVELRCDPISGHTALYWYRQSLGQGLEFLIYFQGNSAPDKSGLPSDRFSAERTGGSVSTLTIQRTQQEDSAVYLCASSLVGGTAGANVLTFGAGSRLTVL.

The chain has TRBV5-6 and TRBJ1-2, with 8 bases aligning to TRBD1. After removal of 3 bases from V and 7 bases from J, the junction contained 5 bases not matched to a gene. This CDR3 contains 13 residues. CDR1 and CDR2 from the germline V gene are SGHDT and YYEEEE. CDR3 residues: CASSYRGRSGYTF. The CDR3 bases are TGTGCCAGCAGCTACAGGGGGAGATCTGGCTACACCTTC.

The gene calls are TRBV5-1 and TRBJ2-7; TRBD2 matches at 15 bases. The CDR3 has 17 amino acids. Germline CDR1 is SGHRS and CDR2 is YFSETQ. V shed 3 bases and J 7 bases; nucleotides not matched to a gene: 11. CDR3 in DNA: TGCGCCAGCAGCTCGGGGACTAGCGGGGGGTCCGGGGAAGAGCAGTACTTC. This codes for CASSSGTSGGSGEEQYF.

CDR3 DNA: TGCGCCAGCAGCTTAAGAAAGGCGAGTACTAGCACAGATACGCAGTATTTT. Translating gives CASSLRKASTSTDTQYF. The chain combines TRBV5-1 with TRBJ2-3; the D is unclear. The CDR3 is 17 amino acids. V lost 2 bases and J lost 0, with 16 bases in between. CDR1 and CDR2 (germline): SGHRS, YFSETQ.

The rearrangement uses TRBV5-8 and TRBJ1-6; D is unresolved. The V and J ends lost 1 base and 2 bases respectively, with 4 bases between them. CDR3 length: 14 amino acids. Germline V gene sequence: CDR1 SGHTS, CDR2 YDEGEE. CDR3 protein: CASSLLAYNSPLHF. The DNA for the CDR3 is TGTGCCAGCAGCTTGTTAGCCTATAATTCACCCCTCCACTTT.

The chain is built from TRBV4-2 and TRBJ1-1, with D maybe TRBD1 (5 bases). CDR1 is LGHNA, CDR2 YNFKEQ, per germline. The CDR3 is 15 residues long. With 3 bases removed from V and 6 bases from J, the gap between germline ends came to 17 bases. The CDR3 region has the DNA TGTGCCAGCAGCCAGGGGGGTGGTAGGGGCCCTGAAGCTTTCTTT. Translation gives CASSQGGGRGPEAFF.

The rearrangement joins TRBV19 to TRBJ1-6; no reliable D call. V dropped 1 base and J dropped 1 base, with 8 bases sitting between them. The CDR3 contains 16 residues. Germline V gene lookup returns CDR1 LNHDA and CDR2 SQIVND (reference sequence). CDR3 sequence: CASSIVKGSYNSPLHF. In DNA, the CDR3 is TGTGCCAGTAGTATAGTAAAAGGTTCCTATAATTCACCCCTCCACTTT.

The chain carries TRBV5-6 and TRBJ1-4; no firm D call. Per the germline V gene, CDR1 is SGHDT and CDR2 is YYEEEE. The CDR3 runs 13 residues. V lost 5 bases, J lost 8 bases, and 13 bases lay in between. Here the CDR3 reads CASRALGGEKLFF. In DNA, the CDR3 is TGTGCCAGCAGGGCCCTGGGAGGCGAAAAACTGTTTTTT.

V is TRBV2 and J is TRBJ1-2; no clear D gene. The CDR3 is 13 amino acids. The V gene lost 6 bases and the J gene lost 3 bases, with 11 bases spanning the gap. Germline V gene sequence: CDR1 SNHLY, CDR2 FYNNEI. CDR3: CASRPGMDYGYTF. The CDR3 nucleotides read TGTGCCAGCAGGCCGGGTATGGACTATGGCTACACCTTC.

The chain links TRBV10-3 to TRBJ1-1, with D tentatively TRBD1 (5 bases). This CDR3 spans 13 amino acids. Trimming took off 7 bases at V and 0 bases at J, with 9 bases between the two ends. The germline CDR1 and CDR2 sequences are ENHRY and SYGVKD. CDR3 DNA sequence: TGTGCCATCATGGGGCAGGTGAACACTGAAGCTTTCTTT. Its protein is CAIMGQVNTEAFF.

The V call is TRBV5-1, the J call TRBJ1-1; 12 bases agree with TRBD1. The V and J ends lost 3 bases and 6 bases, in that order; junction bases with no gene match: 3. Germline V gives CDR1 SGHRS, CDR2 YFSETQ. The CDR3 loop spans 14 amino acids. The CDR3 DNA is TGCGCCAGCAGCTCGGGACAGGGGGCTCCTGAAGCTTTCTTT. Translation gives CASSSGQGAPEAFF.

The chain recombines TRBV6-5 with TRBJ1-2, with 7 positions matching TRBD1. This CDR3 contains 15 residues. Trimming removed 5 bases from V and 3 bases from J; junction bases left unmatched: 9. Germline V gives CDR1 MNHEY, CDR2 SVGAGI. The CDR3 spells CASSQTGFGHYGYTF. The CDR3 nucleotides are TGTGCCAGCAGTCAGACAGGGTTCGGCCACTATGGCTACACCTTC.